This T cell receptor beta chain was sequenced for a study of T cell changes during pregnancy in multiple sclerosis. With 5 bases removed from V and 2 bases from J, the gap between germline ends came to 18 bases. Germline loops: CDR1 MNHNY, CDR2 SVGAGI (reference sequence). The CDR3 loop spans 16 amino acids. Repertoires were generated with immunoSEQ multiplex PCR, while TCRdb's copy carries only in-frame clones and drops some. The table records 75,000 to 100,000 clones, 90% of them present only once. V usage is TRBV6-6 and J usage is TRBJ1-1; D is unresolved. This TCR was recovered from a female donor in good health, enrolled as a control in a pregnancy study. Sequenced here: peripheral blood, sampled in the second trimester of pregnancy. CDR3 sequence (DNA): TGTGCCAGCAGTCTACTCATCCTCAGACACAACACTGAAGCTTTCTTT. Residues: CASSLLILRHNTEAFF.